A selection of T cell receptor beta chains follows, all from one sample in a study of PD-1 blockade in classical Hodgkin lymphoma. Data came from immunoSEQ multiplex PCR; TCRdb stores just in-frame clones and leaves some out. The sample yields tens of thousands of clones, around nine tenths seen once. This sample comprised peripheral blood mononuclear cells (PBMCs), obtained before the second cycle of nivolumab. These receptors all stem from a human donor with classical Hodgkin lymphoma. The CDR3 runs from the conserved cysteine through the conserved F or W. Each record gives: CDR3 DNA, CDR3 protein, clone size, J gene, V gene, D gene. D genes are given only for firm matches. Some rows have no size entry. The others give once, few or many, or a class for an expanded clone.

DNA: TGCGCCAGCAGCATAGGACAGGGGGCAGGGGGTGAAGCTTTCTTT
CDR3: CASSIGQGAGGEAFF
size: NA
J: TRBJ1-1
V: TRBV5-1
D: TRBD1

DNA: TGCGCCAGCAGCCTCTCTCCCGGGGGATACAATGAGCAGTTCTTC
CDR3: CASSLSPGGYNEQFF
size: NA
J: TRBJ2-1
V: TRBV4-1
D: NA

DNA: TGTGCCAGCAGCTCCTCGCGACAGGCGACTAATGAAAAACTGTTTTTT
CDR3: CASSSSRQATNEKLFF
size: NA
J: TRBJ1-4
V: TRBV5-8
D: NA

DNA: TGTGCCAGCAGCTCCGACACAGGGCCTCGCTCTGGGGCCAACGTCCTGACTTTC
CDR3: CASSSDTGPRSGANVLTF
size: once
J: TRBJ2-6
V: TRBV7-9
D: NA

DNA: TGTGCCAGCAGCCCTCGGACCCAAGGCACTGAAGCTTTCTTT
CDR3: CASSPRTQGTEAFF
size: once
J: TRBJ1-1
V: TRBV9
D: NA

DNA: TGCGCCAGCAGCTTGTACTGGACTGAAGCTTTCTTT
CDR3: CASSLYWTEAFF
size: NA
J: TRBJ1-1
V: TRBV5-1
D: NA

DNA: TGCGCCAGCAGCGGGGGAGGTTTCCCCTACGAGCAGTACTTC
CDR3: CASSGGGFPYEQYF
size: NA
J: TRBJ2-7
V: TRBV5-1
D: NA

DNA: TGTGCCAGTAGTATGCTTGGAGGTTCTTCTGGCTACACCTTC
CDR3: CASSMLGGSSGYTF
size: NA
J: TRBJ1-2
V: TRBV19
D: NA

DNA: TGTGCCAGCAGCTTACGGGGGGCGGGTGAAAAACTGTTTTTT
CDR3: CASSLRGAGEKLFF
size: NA
J: TRBJ1-4
V: TRBV7-9
D: NA

DNA: TGTGCCAGCAGCGTAGGGAGGCGAGCTAACAATGAGCAGTTCTTC
CDR3: CASSVGRRANNEQFF
size: few
J: TRBJ2-1
V: TRBV9
D: NA

DNA: TGTGCCAGCAGCTTAGGGGACAGGGGGAGGAACACTGAAGCTTTCTTT
CDR3: CASSLGDRGRNTEAFF
size: NA
J: TRBJ1-1
V: TRBV7-9
D: TRBD1

DNA: TGTGCCAGCAGCTTGGGCTGGCGGAACGAGCAGTACTTC
CDR3: CASSLGWRNEQYF
size: few
J: TRBJ2-7
V: TRBV5-5
D: NA

DNA: TGCAGCGTGGCCACAGGGGTTGGCACTGAAGCTTTCTTT
CDR3: CSVATGVGTEAFF
size: NA
J: TRBJ1-1
V: TRBV29-1
D: TRBD1

DNA: TGTGCCAGCAGCTTAGACTCCGGGCCATTAGAGCTGTTTTTT
CDR3: CASSLDSGPLELFF
size: NA
J: TRBJ2-2
V: TRBV7-9
D: NA

DNA: TGTGCCAGCAGCCATGATAGGGGTTTTAGGACAGGGGGCTTCACTGAAGCTTTCTTT
CDR3: CASSHDRGFRTGGFTEAFF
size: NA
J: TRBJ1-1
V: TRBV4-2
D: TRBD1

DNA: TGTGCCAGTAGTATACGGCGAAACTATGGCTACACCTTC
CDR3: CASSIRRNYGYTF
size: few
J: TRBJ1-2
V: TRBV19
D: NA

DNA: TGTGCCAGCAATGCGGGGGGACAGCGGGACCAGCCCCAGCATTTT
CDR3: CASNAGGQRDQPQHF
size: few
J: TRBJ1-5
V: TRBV6-6
D: TRBD1

DNA: TGTGCCAGCAGCCCGTTTGAGGATACGCAGTATTTT
CDR3: CASSPFEDTQYF
size: NA
J: TRBJ2-3
V: TRBV11-2
D: NA

DNA: TGCGCCAGCAGCTTTACCTTCTCGGAGCAGTACTTC
CDR3: CASSFTFSEQYF
size: NA
J: TRBJ2-7
V: TRBV5-1
D: NA

DNA: TGTGCCAGCAGCTTACAGGGGACGTTGAACACTGAAGCTTTCTTT
CDR3: CASSLQGTLNTEAFF
size: NA
J: TRBJ1-1
V: TRBV7-8
D: NA

DNA: TGTGCCAGCAGCTTGGGGTTCGGGGGGCTTTACGAGCAGTACTTC
CDR3: CASSLGFGGLYEQYF
size: NA
J: TRBJ2-7
V: TRBV5-5
D: NA

DNA: TGTGCCAGCAAGTCCCGGAATAACTATGGCTACACCTTC
CDR3: CASKSRNNYGYTF
size: NA
J: TRBJ1-2
V: TRBV2
D: NA

DNA: TGTGCCAGCAGCGTAGCTCGGCGGCCAACCAAACAAGAGACCCAGTACTTC
CDR3: CASSVARRPTKQETQYF
size: NA
J: TRBJ2-5
V: TRBV9
D: NA

DNA: TGTGCCAGCAGCTTGCTCGACTATGGCTACACCTTC
CDR3: CASSLLDYGYTF
size: few
J: TRBJ1-2
V: TRBV7-9
D: NA

DNA: TGCGCCAGCAGCTTGGAGGCTAGCGGGGTGTACGAGCAGTACTTC
CDR3: CASSLEASGVYEQYF
size: NA
J: TRBJ2-7
V: TRBV5-1
D: TRBD2

DNA: TGTGCCAGCAGCTTAAAGGGCAGGTCGAACACCGGGGAGCTGTTTTTT
CDR3: CASSLKGRSNTGELFF
size: few
J: TRBJ2-2
V: TRBV7-6
D: NA

DNA: TGTGCCAGCAGCCCTACAATGAACACTGAAGCTTTCTTT
CDR3: CASSPTMNTEAFF
size: NA
J: TRBJ1-1
V: TRBV7-2
D: NA

DNA: TGTGTCACACGTGGGGGGTCAGGCGGATACAATGAGCAGTTCTTC
CDR3: CVTRGGSGGYNEQFF
size: NA
J: TRBJ2-1
V: TRBV29-1
D: NA

DNA: TGCGCCAGCAGCTTGGGACTCCGGACAGCCACAGATACGCAGTATTTT
CDR3: CASSLGLRTATDTQYF
size: NA
J: TRBJ2-3
V: TRBV5-1
D: NA

DNA: TGTGCCAGCAGCGTAGCGTCTAGCTGGGGCACAGATACGCAGTATTTT
CDR3: CASSVASSWGTDTQYF
size: once
J: TRBJ2-3
V: TRBV9
D: NA

DNA: TGTGCCAGCCGGGACACCTCTAACACTGAAGCTTTCTTT
CDR3: CASRDTSNTEAFF
size: NA
J: TRBJ1-1
V: TRBV6-6
D: NA

DNA: TGCGCCAGCAGCTCGGACAGGGGGTTTGATACGCAGTATTTT
CDR3: CASSSDRGFDTQYF
size: NA
J: TRBJ2-3
V: TRBV5-1
D: TRBD1

DNA: TGTGCCAGCAGCGTACTCCCGGGAGACAATGAGCAGTTCTTC
CDR3: CASSVLPGDNEQFF
size: NA
J: TRBJ2-1
V: TRBV9
D: NA

DNA: TGTGCCATCAGTGCGTCTTCAGGGTCCAATTCACCCCTCCACTTT
CDR3: CAISASSGSNSPLHF
size: once
J: TRBJ1-6
V: TRBV10-3
D: NA

DNA: TGTGCCAGCAGTTTTACCCGGCTAGCGGGCTACGAGCAGTACTTC
CDR3: CASSFTRLAGYEQYF
size: NA
J: TRBJ2-7
V: TRBV6-5
D: TRBD2

DNA: TGCGCCAGCAGCTTGCCGTCGGGCAGCCACGACGAGCAGTACTTC
CDR3: CASSLPSGSHDEQYF
size: NA
J: TRBJ2-7
V: TRBV5-1
D: NA

DNA: TGTGCCAGCAGTTCCCCAGGTCGGGTCGCTAATGAAAAACTGTTTTTT
CDR3: CASSSPGRVANEKLFF
size: NA
J: TRBJ1-4
V: TRBV28
D: NA

DNA: TGCGCCAGCAGCTTGGGAGTCCTTACAGGGGCTAATGAAAAACTGTTTTTT
CDR3: CASSLGVLTGANEKLFF
size: NA
J: TRBJ1-4
V: TRBV5-1
D: TRBD1

DNA: TGTGCCAGCGAGCAGGACGGGGGACCCTACGAGCAGTACTTC
CDR3: CASEQDGGPYEQYF
size: NA
J: TRBJ2-7
V: TRBV6-6
D: NA

DNA: TGCGCCAGCAGCTTGTTATTAAACACCGGGGAGCTGTTTTTT
CDR3: CASSLLLNTGELFF
size: NA
J: TRBJ2-2
V: TRBV5-1
D: NA

DNA: TGTGCCAGCAGCTATACGGACAGCGTAACCTACGAGCAGTACTTC
CDR3: CASSYTDSVTYEQYF
size: NA
J: TRBJ2-7
V: TRBV11-1
D: NA

DNA: TGTGCCTGGAGCCCCCAGGGGGAGTATGGCTACACCTTC
CDR3: CAWSPQGEYGYTF
size: NA
J: TRBJ1-2
V: TRBV30
D: TRBD1